This T cell receptor beta chain is from a study of cytomegalovirus exposure and HLA in healthy donors. Across the study: Approximately 81% of 350 to 400 genotyped donors fell in the Caucasian-associated ancestry cluster.

The primer mix had 60 Vbeta and 13 Jbeta primers. The data were produced by immunoSEQ multiplex PCR, yet TCRdb's version contains in-frame clones alone and is incomplete. The table lists some 160,000 clones, 80% to 90% of them singletons, with roughly 2.7% in the top ten. While unrecorded immune exposures were likely, the donors were nominally healthy when sampled. For this clone: Its specificity is not known.

This CDR3 is 14 amino acids long. The germline gives CDR1 SGHAT, CDR2 FQNNGV. Trimming left V 5 bases short and J 4 bases short, with 14 bases between. The study's findings and limits: Diagnosis of cytomegalovirus status made by the classifier reportedly showed high specificity and sensitivity. Reports indicate that TCR beta sequences accurately predicted the HLA-A and HLA-B alleles of most subjects.

The sample taken for sequencing was PBMCs. The J gene is TRBJ1-2, the V gene TRBV11-2; D is unresolved. This receptor was obtained from a boy aged 2 to 10 in good health and CMV-seronegative. CDR3 coding DNA: TGTGCCAGCAGCCTCACCGCAGGCCGCTATGGCTACACCTTC. It codes for CASSLTAGRYGYTF.